Listed below are T cell receptor beta chains from one sample, sequenced in a study of control samples from healthy donors and cancer patients. Assay: immunoSEQ multiplex PCR; the TCRdb copy retains only in-frame clones and omits some. The repertoire holds some 150,000 clones, 94% seen once, with roughly 15% in the top ten. The sample was PBMCs. All receptors come from a man aged 60 to 69 with colorectal cancer. CDR3s include the opening cysteine and the closing phenylalanine or tryptophan. The D gene is left open where the match is weak.

d_gene	j_gene	len	v_gene	CDR3aa	CDR3nt
.	TRBJ1-5	15	TRBV27	CASSLMLYSNQPQHF	TGTGCCAGCAGCCTGATGCTGTATAGCAATCAGCCCCAGCATTTT
.	TRBJ1-2	14	TRBV19	CASSGTSGVYGYTF	TGTGCCAGTAGTGGAACGTCAGGGGTCTATGGCTACACCTTC
.	TRBJ2-7	17	TRBV7-9	CASSLAFTGNEAYEQYF	TGTGCCAGCAGCTTAGCGTTCACAGGGAACGAGGCCTACGAGCAGTACTTC
.	TRBJ2-3	13	TRBV6-4	CASSGQGTDTQYF	TGTGCCAGCAGTGGTCAGGGAACAGATACGCAGTATTTT
.	TRBJ1-1	15	TRBV27	CASSVTVGGNTEAFF	TGTGCCAGCAGTGTCACCGTTGGAGGGAACACTGAAGCTTTCTTT
.	TRBJ2-3	15	TRBV19	CASSIRPRGTDTQYF	TGTGCCAGTAGTATTAGACCTCGGGGCACAGATACGCAGTATTTT
.	TRBJ2-7	13	TRBV6-1	CASSERPLDEQYF	TGTGCCAGCAGTGAAAGGCCACTCGACGAGCAGTACTTC
TRBD1	TRBJ1-5	16	TRBV10-3	CAISDRVMDSAQPQHF	TGTGCCATCAGCGACAGGGTCATGGATAGTGCTCAGCCCCAGCATTTT
.	TRBJ1-2	14	TRBV5-1	CASSLDPANYGYTF	TGCGCCAGCAGCTTGGACCCAGCTAACTATGGCTACACCTTC
TRBD2	TRBJ2-3	14	TRBV9	CASSESGVGDTQYF	TGTGCCAGCAGCGAGAGCGGGGTGGGAGATACGCAGTATTTT
.	TRBJ2-7	15	TRBV5-1	CASTRSGRNSYEQYF	TGCGCCAGCACGAGGTCAGGACGGAACTCCTACGAGCAGTACTTC
.	TRBJ1-2	14	TRBV5-1	CASSLGVQTEGYTF	TGCGCCAGCAGCTTGGGCGTACAGACGGAAGGCTACACCTTC
TRBD1	TRBJ2-7	14	TRBV19	CASSPGQGIDEQYF	TGTGCCAGTAGTCCCGGACAGGGGATCGACGAGCAGTACTTC
.	TRBJ1-3	15	TRBV30	CAWSSQGKAGNTIYF	TGTGCCTGGAGTAGTCAGGGAAAGGCGGGAAACACCATATATTTT
.	TRBJ2-7	14	TRBV7-9	CASSLVVTGSEQYF	TGTGCCAGCAGCTTAGTGGTTACAGGGTCGGAGCAGTACTTC
.	TRBJ1-2	16	TRBV27	CASSLSWDGRNYGYTF	TGTGCCAGCAGTTTATCCTGGGACGGCCGTAACTATGGCTACACCTTC